A selection of T cell receptor beta chains follows, all from one sample in a study of shared clonotypes between healthy human individuals. Profiled with immunoSEQ multiplex PCR; TCRdb holds only in-frame clones, not every one. The sample records 2 million to 2.5 million clones, 85% to 95% being singletons. The sample was naive CD4+ T cells from PBMCs. The receptor set was obtained from a young man in good health. Some clones in this sample may be carry-over from other donors' samples. Each CDR3 is given with its conserved first and last residue. Fields, in order: CDR3 DNA, CDR3 protein, J gene, V gene, clone size, D gene. A D gene is named only where the DNA matches it firmly. Clone size is shown for a subset of rows, as once, few, many or a class of expanded clone.

TGTGCCAGCAGTTTTTTAGGAGAGAACACTGAAGCTTTCTTT,CASSFLGENTEAFF,TRBJ1-1,TRBV7-2,NA,NA
TGTGCCAGCAGCTTAGCGGTTAGCTCCCCGACTGGCGGGGGCACAGATACGCAGTATTTT,CASSLAVSSPTGGGTDTQYF,TRBJ2-3,TRBV7-6,NA,NA
TGTGCCAGCGGCCCAAAGCCAGCCTCGGACACCGGGGAGCTGTTTTTT,CASGPKPASDTGELFF,TRBJ2-2,TRBV7-9,NA,NA
TGTGCCAGCTCGTCCACCTACGAGCAGTACTTC,CASSSTYEQYF,TRBJ2-7,TRBV28,NA,NA
TGTGCCAGCAGTGAAGAATCGAGGGGTTCGCAGCCCCAGCATTTT,CASSEESRGSQPQHF,TRBJ1-5,TRBV6-1,NA,NA
TGTGCCAGCAGTCTTCAGGGGGGGACAGGTTCCCAGTACTTC,CASSLQGGTGSQYF,TRBJ2-5,TRBV28,NA,NA
TGTGCCAGCAGCCAAGGACAGGTTTCTAAAGATACGCAGTATTTT,CASSQGQVSKDTQYF,TRBJ2-3,TRBV7-9,NA,TRBD1
TGTGCCAGCAGCCCTGGCATGAACACTGAAGCTTTCTTT,CASSPGMNTEAFF,TRBJ1-1,TRBV28,NA,NA
TGTGCCAGCAGCAGGGACAGGGCCTACAATGAGCAGTTCTTC,CASSRDRAYNEQFF,TRBJ2-1,TRBV6-5,NA,TRBD1
TGTGCCAGCAGCCCCGGTTCAGGACAGAGCTCTGGAAACACCATATATTTT,CASSPGSGQSSGNTIYF,TRBJ1-3,TRBV7-8,NA,NA
TGTGCCAGCAGCTCGAGGTGGACAGGGGACGGCTACACCTTC,CASSSRWTGDGYTF,TRBJ1-2,TRBV27,NA,TRBD1
TGCGCCAGCGGGGGACTAGCGGGAGGGCCGCAGTACTTC,CASGGLAGGPQYF,TRBJ2-7,TRBV10-1,few,TRBD2
TGTGCCAGCAGTCTCCTCGAAGGGGGGAAGGGAAACACCATATATTTT,CASSLLEGGKGNTIYF,TRBJ1-3,TRBV28,NA,NA
TGTGCCAGCAGCCCGCGTCAGGGTGACGAAGCTTTCTTT,CASSPRQGDEAFF,TRBJ1-1,TRBV7-3,few,NA
TGTGCCAGCAGCCCTAGGGGGGTTAGTGGCTACACCTTC,CASSPRGVSGYTF,TRBJ1-2,TRBV7-8,few,NA
TGTGCCAGCTTAGGAGACAGGGGGTTCACTGAAGCTTTCTTT,CASLGDRGFTEAFF,TRBJ1-1,TRBV11-1,NA,TRBD1
TGTGCCACCAGCAGGGGGGCGGCGGAAGATACGCAGTATTTT,CATSRGAAEDTQYF,TRBJ2-3,TRBV15,NA,NA
TGTGCCAGCAGCCCCCGACAGGTTAACTATGGCTACACCTTC,CASSPRQVNYGYTF,TRBJ1-2,TRBV9,NA,NA
TGCGCCAGCAGCTCCCCCGGGACTAGCGGGACTCTGAGCTCCTACGAGCAGTACTTC,CASSSPGTSGTLSSYEQYF,TRBJ2-7,TRBV5-1,NA,TRBD2
TGTGCCAGCAGCCTGGGGATCCCTAATGAAAAACTGTTTTTT,CASSLGIPNEKLFF,TRBJ1-4,TRBV7-9,NA,NA
TGTGCCAGCTCACCACTGGACAGCGGGGGACAAGAGACCCAGTACTTC,CASSPLDSGGQETQYF,TRBJ2-5,TRBV18,NA,TRBD2
TGCGCCAGCAGCCTCGACCCAAACACTGAAGCTTTCTTT,CASSLDPNTEAFF,TRBJ1-1,TRBV5-1,NA,NA
TGTGCCAGCAGCTTAGACAGTAATCAGCCCCAGCATTTT,CASSLDSNQPQHF,TRBJ1-5,TRBV7-2,NA,NA
TGTGCCAGCAGCCAAGATCTGGTGAGCTTCTCCTACGAGCAGTACTTC,CASSQDLVSFSYEQYF,TRBJ2-7,TRBV4-2,NA,NA
TGTGCCAGCAGCTTAGGGGCGGGGGAGCAGTTCTTC,CASSLGAGEQFF,TRBJ2-1,TRBV7-3,NA,NA
TGTGCCAGCAGTTTGATGGGAACAGATACGCAGTATTTT,CASSLMGTDTQYF,TRBJ2-3,TRBV28,once,NA
TGTGCCAGCAGGAAAACCGGGACAGGGGGCCCCCTACCAGATACGCAGTATTTT,CASRKTGTGGPLPDTQYF,TRBJ2-3,TRBV2,NA,TRBD1
TGTGCCAGCGCGAACGGGGTGAATGGCTACACCTTC,CASANGVNGYTF,TRBJ1-2,TRBV4-2,NA,NA
TGTGCCAGCAGCCTGGGACAGGGGCAGCAGAGAAACATTCAGTACTTC,CASSLGQGQQRNIQYF,TRBJ2-4,TRBV7-6,NA,TRBD1
TGCGCCAGCAGCTTGGGAAAGCGGGAGACTAGGGATGAGCAGTTCTTC,CASSLGKRETRDEQFF,TRBJ2-1,TRBV5-1,NA,TRBD2
TGTGCCAGGCAAGGCCTTAGGATGAACACTGAAGCTTTCTTT,CARQGLRMNTEAFF,TRBJ1-1,TRBV5-3,NA,NA
TGTGCCAGCAAGCTAGCTTTCCATGAGCAGTTCTTC,CASKLAFHEQFF,TRBJ2-1,TRBV6-1,few,NA
TGTGCCGCGGAGTCCTCCTACGAGCAGTACTTC,CAAESSYEQYF,TRBJ2-7,TRBV6-5,NA,NA
TGTGCCAGCATTCCCAGAGGGACAGCATACGAGCAGTACTTC,CASIPRGTAYEQYF,TRBJ2-7,TRBV28,NA,TRBD1
TGTGCCAGTAGTGTGCTAGCGGGAGGGTTATTTTACAATGAGCAGTTCTTC,CASSVLAGGLFYNEQFF,TRBJ2-1,TRBV19,NA,TRBD2
TGCGCCAGCAGCCAAGCGCTCACGGGAGTTGTTTGGCGCACGCAGTATTTT,CASSQALTGVVWRTQYF,TRBJ2-3,TRBV4-1,once,NA
TGTGCCAGCAGTGATTTGGGGGGGGCCCTCAATGAGCAGTTCTTC,CASSDLGGALNEQFF,TRBJ2-1,TRBV6-1,once,NA
TGTGCCAGCAGCTCACGGGACGGATACTATGGCTACACCTTC,CASSSRDGYYGYTF,TRBJ1-2,TRBV7-9,NA,NA
TGTGCCAGCAGCCGGACGAGTATGAACACTGAAGCTTTCTTT,CASSRTSMNTEAFF,TRBJ1-1,TRBV7-9,NA,NA
TGTGCCAGCAGGGGGAGGGGGACAGGGCCTGGAAACACCATATATTTT,CASRGRGTGPGNTIYF,TRBJ1-3,TRBV7-9,NA,TRBD1
TGTGCCAGCAGCCTGGGACTAGCGGGAGGGCCGGGCACCGGGGAGCTGTTTTTT,CASSLGLAGGPGTGELFF,TRBJ2-2,TRBV11-2,NA,TRBD2
TGTGCCAGCAGTTTAATACGGGCCTATAGCAATCAGCCCCAGCATTTT,CASSLIRAYSNQPQHF,TRBJ1-5,TRBV28,NA,NA